This entry describes one T cell receptor (beta chain). The data were taken from a study of blood T cell repertoires in COVID-19. Across the study: The United States, Italy and Spain supplied acute and convalescent COVID-19 samples. PBMCs, B-cell-depleted T cells, or T cells were the source of the cDNA or gDNA that made up the material.

Followed over time, Seattle patients had been enrolled while infection was active. Authors' processing steps: Reference gene primer amplification gave estimated nucleated cell counts. Method: immunoSEQ multiplex PCR; TCRdb's copy keeps in-frame clones and lacks some. V, J and clone size reflect that table, while D and trimming were determined from the DNA. The top ten hold roughly 3% of the sample, which has 200,000 or so clones, 70% to 90% seen once. Trimming pared 6 bases from V and 10 bases from J, leaving 15 bases between. Per germline, CDR1 LNHDA and CDR2 SQIVND (reference sequence). This CDR3 contains 12 residues.

The TCR was taken from a man aged 30 to 39 with COVID-19, enrolled during active disease. V usage is TRBV19 and J usage is TRBJ1-1, with D possibly TRBD1 on 5 matching bases. Sequencing input: peripheral blood. CDR3 nucleotide sequence: TGTGCCAGTAGCTCAGGGAGGGGAAGAGCTTTCTTT. This gives the protein CASSSGRGRAFF. Complete variable domain (other parts from reference TRBV19 and TRBJ1-1): DGGITQSPKYLFRKEGQNVTLSCEQNLNHDAMYWYRQDPGQGLRLIYYSQIVNDFQKGDIAEGYSVSREKKESFPLTVTSAQKNPTAFYLCASSSGRGRAFFGQGTRLTVV.